The 18 T cell receptor beta chains below were found in one sample sequenced in a study of blood T cell repertoires in COVID-19. The repertoire was sequenced with immunoSEQ multiplex PCR; TCRdb's copy has only in-frame clones and lacks some. The profile shows tens of thousands of clones, about four fifths of them singletons. Source material: peripheral blood. The source is a human donor in a cohort sampled during active COVID-19.

The chain combines TRBV10-3 with TRBJ1-1, with 8 bases identical to TRBD1. The germline CDR1 and CDR2 sequences are ENHRY and SYGVKD. The CDR3 covers 11 residues. V lost 6 bases and J lost 11; bases outside the gene matches: 5. CDR3 sequence reads: CAIRSTGDAFF. CDR3 bases: TGTGCCATCAGGTCGACAGGGGACGCTTTCTTT.

This chain connects TRBV6-5 to TRBJ1-1; possible D gene TRBD1, 6 bases. CDR3 length: 12 residues. Germline V gives CDR1 MNHEY, CDR2 SVGAGI. The V end was cut by 7 bases, the J end by 6 bases, with 12 bases between. The CDR3 loop reads CASIEGGAEAFF. In nucleotides, the CDR3 is TGTGCCAGCATCGAGGGGGGGGCTGAAGCTTTCTTT.

This clone came up once. The chain joins TRBV5-4 to TRBJ2-3; D is possibly TRBD1 (5 bases). Germline CDR1 reads SGHNT; CDR2 reads YYREEE (reference sequence). The CDR3 length is 15 residues. V lost 2 bases, J lost 3 bases, and 13 bases lay in between. The CDR3 bases are TGTGCCAGCAGCTTACAACAGGTTAGGACAGATACGCAGTATTTT. The encoded protein is CASSLQQVRTDTQYF.

The chain couples TRBV5-4 to TRBJ2-2, with 7 nucleotides matching TRBD2. Looked up from germline, CDR1 is SGHNT and CDR2 is YYREEE (reference sequence). The V and J ends lost 4 bases and 4 bases, in that order; junction bases with no gene match: 10. This CDR3 is 16 amino acids long. CDR3 coding DNA: TGTGCCAGCAGCCAACAAGCGGGGCCGGGCACCGGGGAGCTGTTTTTT. Protein sequence: CASSQQAGPGTGELFF.

J is TRBJ2-1 and V is TRBV9; 7 bases are shared with TRBD2. The germline V gene encodes CDR1 SGDLS and CDR2 YYNGEE. Germline trimming cut 0 bases from V and 1 base from J; bases unmatched to any gene: 4. This CDR3 has 16 residues. CDR3 DNA: TGTGCCAGCAGCGTAGGGTTGCGGGGGTCCTACAATGAGCAGTTCTTC. Protein product: CASSVGLRGSYNEQFF. The full variable domain, rest sourced from reference TRBV9 and TRBJ2-1, is DSGVTQTPKHLITATGQRVTLRCSPRSGDLSVYWYQQSLDQGLQFLIQYYNGEERAKGNILERFSAQQFPDLHSELNLSSLELGDSALYFCASSVGLRGSYNEQFFGPGTRLTVL.

The V call is TRBV19, the J call TRBJ2-2, with 11 bases fitting TRBD2. The ends lost 8 bases at V and 1 base at J; junction bases unmatched: 3. Germline loops: CDR1 LNHDA, CDR2 SQIVND (reference sequence). The length of the CDR3 is 15 residues. The CDR3 sequence is CASCLAGGNTGELFF. The CDR3, as DNA: TGTGCCAGTTGCCTAGCGGGGGGGAACACCGGGGAGCTGTTTTTT.

The chain carries TRBV28 and TRBJ1-3, with no clear D. V was cut by 7 bases and J by 0 bases, with 19 bases left in between. The CDR3 is 17 residues long. Germline CDR1 reads MDHEN; CDR2 reads SYDVKM. CDR3: CASTPLRGALSGNTIYF. DNA for the CDR3: TGTGCCAGCACTCCTCTCCGGGGTGCCCTCTCTGGAAACACCATATATTTT.

V usage is TRBV9 and J usage is TRBJ1-2; the match to TRBD1 covers 12 bases. CDR3 size: 17 residues. The germline gives CDR1 SGDLS, CDR2 YYNGEE. The V gene end was trimmed by 4 bases and the J gene end by 5 bases; junction bases not matched to a gene: 12. The CDR3 bases are TGTGCCAGCAGCCCGGGACAGGGGGCCTCGGTTTCATATGGCTACACCTTC. It specifies CASSPGQGASVSYGYTF.

J is TRBJ2-2 and V is TRBV3-1 (or the pseudogene TRBV3-2), with D possibly TRBD2 on 5 matching bases. The germline V and J ends were trimmed by 4 bases and 5 bases, with 11 bases remaining between them. Germline CDR1 is LGHDT and CDR2 is YNNKEL (reference sequence). This CDR3 region has 14 residues. The CDR3 region has the DNA TGTGCCAGCAGCCCCAGGCCGGGGACCGGGGAGCTGTTTTTT. It specifies CASSPRPGTGELFF.

The chain joins TRBV2 to TRBJ1-1, with unresolved D. Germline CDR1 is SNHLY and CDR2 is FYNNEI. V dropped 6 bases and J dropped 4 bases, with 15 bases sitting between them. The CDR3 consists of 14 residues. The DNA for the CDR3 is TGTGCCAGCAGGGTCACGGGAATGGTCACTGAAGCTTTCTTT. Its protein product is CASRVTGMVTEAFF.

This clone showed up just once. The rearrangement uses TRBV18 and TRBJ1-3, with 10 bases that match TRBD1. The length of the CDR3 is 15 residues. In germline, CDR1 is KGHSH, CDR2 LQKENI. Germline trimming cut 2 bases from V and 3 bases from J; bases unmatched to any gene: 1. This CDR3 reads CASSPGTGDGNTIYF. The DNA for the CDR3 is TGTGCCAGCTCACCAGGGACAGGGGATGGAAACACCATATATTTT.

The chain combines TRBV2 with TRBJ2-1, with TRBD1 matching 9 bases. CDR1 and CDR2 (germline): SNHLY, FYNNEI. There are 15 residues in the CDR3. V was pared by 4 bases and J by 5 bases, with 6 bases of the junction left unmatched. The CDR3 bases are TGTGCCAGCAGTGGCTGGACAGGGGCGGACAATGAGCAGTTCTTC. Its protein product is CASSGWTGADNEQFF.

The CDR3 DNA follows: TGTGCCAGCAGCGAAACCGGGACAGGGGGCCCCTATCCGCAGTATTTT. Translation: CASSETGTGGPYPQYF. The V and J genes are TRBV9 and TRBJ2-3; 12 bases are shared with TRBD1. V shed 3 bases, J shed 10 bases, and the junction held 12 bases outside the gene matches. CDR3 size: 16 residues. The germline V gene encodes CDR1 SGDLS and CDR2 YYNGEE.

The chain carries TRBV14 and TRBJ2-1; tentative D call: TRBD2 (5 bases). Germline V gene lookup returns CDR1 SGHDN and CDR2 FVKESK. The CDR3 covers 14 residues. V dropped 6 bases and J dropped 6 bases, with 15 bases sitting between them. CDR3 bases: TGTGCCAGCAGTCGACTATCGCTGGGCAATGAGCAGTTCTTC. Residues: CASSRLSLGNEQFF. Together with reference TRBV14 and TRBJ2-1, the CDR3 gives the full variable domain: EAGVTQFPSHSVIEKGQTVTLRCDPISGHDNLYWYRRVMGKEIKFLLHFVKESKQDESGMPNNRFLAERTGGTYSTLKVQPAELEDSGVYFCASSRLSLGNEQFFGPGTRLTVL.

The chain links TRBV4-1 to TRBJ1-2; D unclear. The V end was cut by 1 base, the J end by 3 bases, with 9 bases between. Germline assignment: CDR1 MGHRA and CDR2 YSYEKL. This CDR3 comprises 14 residues. In nucleotides, the CDR3 is TGCGCCAGCAGCCAAGTCACCGGTTACTATGGCTACACCTTC. This sequence encodes CASSQVTGYYGYTF.

V and J are TRBV11-2 and TRBJ2-1, with 14 bases that match TRBD2. This CDR3 spans 18 amino acids. Germline assignment: CDR1 SGHAT and CDR2 FQNNGV. V lost 4 bases to trimming and J lost 5 bases; unmatched junction nucleotides: 10. The chain's CDR3 is CASSSHLTSGGANNEQFF. For the CDR3, the DNA is TGTGCCAGCAGCTCACACCTGACTAGCGGGGGGGCAAACAATGAGCAGTTCTTC.

The J gene is TRBJ2-7, the V gene TRBV29-1; the match to TRBD1 covers 8 bases. CDR3 length equals 12 residues. The junction had 2 bases not matched to a gene; V was cut back by 4 bases and J by 3 bases. Per germline, CDR1 SQVTM and CDR2 ANQGSEA. CDR3: CSVATGGYEQYF. CDR3 nucleotide sequence: TGCAGCGTTGCAACAGGGGGCTACGAGCAGTACTTC.

This clone was seen a single time. The V call is TRBV19, the J call TRBJ1-2; D ambiguous. CDR1 and CDR2 (germline): LNHDA, SQIVND (reference sequence). This CDR3 has 14 residues. V lost 6 bases to trimming and J lost 5 bases, with 16 bases between them. The CDR3 here is CASSSSIRGYGYTF. CDR3 sequence (DNA): TGTGCCAGTAGCTCCAGTATCCGGGGTTATGGCTACACCTTC.